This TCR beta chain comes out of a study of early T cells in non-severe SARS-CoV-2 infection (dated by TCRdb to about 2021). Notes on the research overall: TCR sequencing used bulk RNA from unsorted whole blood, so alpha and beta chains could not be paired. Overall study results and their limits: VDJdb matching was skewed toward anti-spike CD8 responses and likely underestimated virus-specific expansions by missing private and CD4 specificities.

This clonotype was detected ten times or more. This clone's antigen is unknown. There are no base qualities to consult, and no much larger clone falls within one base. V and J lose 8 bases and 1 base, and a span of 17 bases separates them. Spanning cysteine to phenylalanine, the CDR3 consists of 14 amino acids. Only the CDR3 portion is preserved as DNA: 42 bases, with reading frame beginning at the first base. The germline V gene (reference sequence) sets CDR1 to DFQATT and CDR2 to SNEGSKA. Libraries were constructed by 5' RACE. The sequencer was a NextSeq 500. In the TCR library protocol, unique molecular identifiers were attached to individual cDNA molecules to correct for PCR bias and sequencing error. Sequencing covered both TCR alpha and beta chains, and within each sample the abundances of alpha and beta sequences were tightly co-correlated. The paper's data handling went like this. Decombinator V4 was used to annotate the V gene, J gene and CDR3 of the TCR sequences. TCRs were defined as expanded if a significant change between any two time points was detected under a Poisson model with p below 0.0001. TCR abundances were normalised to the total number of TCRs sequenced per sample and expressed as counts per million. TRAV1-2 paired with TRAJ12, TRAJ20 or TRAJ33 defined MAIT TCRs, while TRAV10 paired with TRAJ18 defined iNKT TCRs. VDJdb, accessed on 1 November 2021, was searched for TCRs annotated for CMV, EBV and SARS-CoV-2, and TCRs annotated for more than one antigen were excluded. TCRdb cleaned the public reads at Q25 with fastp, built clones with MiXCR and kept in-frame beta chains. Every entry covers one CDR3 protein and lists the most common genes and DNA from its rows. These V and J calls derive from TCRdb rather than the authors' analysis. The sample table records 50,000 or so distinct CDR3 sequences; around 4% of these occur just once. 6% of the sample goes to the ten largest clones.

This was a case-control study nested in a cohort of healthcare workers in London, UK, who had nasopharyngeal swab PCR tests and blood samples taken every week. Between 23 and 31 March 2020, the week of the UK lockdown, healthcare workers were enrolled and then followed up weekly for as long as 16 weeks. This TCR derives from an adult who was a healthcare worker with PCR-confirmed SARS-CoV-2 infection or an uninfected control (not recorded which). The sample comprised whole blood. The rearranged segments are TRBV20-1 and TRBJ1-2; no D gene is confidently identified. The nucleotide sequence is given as TGCAGTCCCGCTAAGAACAGACTTAACTATGGCTACACCTTC. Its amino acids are CSPAKNRLNYGYTF.